This T cell receptor beta chain derives from a study of regulatory and conventional T cells in RAG deficiency (dated by TCRdb to 2016 to 2017). With respect to the entire study: The study used high-throughput TCR beta sequencing to compare repertoire diversity and composition of Treg, conventional CD4+ and CD8+ T cells between RAG-deficient patients and healthy controls. Broader findings and caveats from the paper: Sorted CD25-high CD127-low cells from Omenn syndrome patients may represent peripherally activated cells rather than bona fide Treg cells. Some T-cell subset analyses were not done for some subjects. Compared with control T-cell subpopulations, RAG-deficient patients had much lower Shannon entropy and higher Simpson indices. Compared with controls, Omenn syndrome and CID/AS patients had approximately 100-fold fewer unique TCR beta sequences in Treg cells, whereas the reduction in the other subsets was about 10-fold. All patient T-cell subsets had shorter CDR3 lengths; Omenn syndrome patients showed >80% Treg-Tconv repertoire overlap at nucleotide and amino acid level.

CDR1 and CDR2, per the germline V gene, are SGHAT and FQNNGV. V is pared back by 3 bases and J by 2 bases, with 13 bases lying between the germline termini. The CDR3 sequence holds 15 residues, the cysteine and phenylalanine included. Only the CDR3 DNA is retained, 45 bases long and in frame from the first base. Before genomic DNA was extracted, conventional CD4+ T cells were isolated from blood as CD25-low CD127-high cells. Eight or nine healthy control donors were used as the comparison group for repertoire analyses. Turning to this clone: Its antigen is still unknown. Base quality data are lacking; no much larger clone is found one base away.

Receptors were amplified or captured by the immunoSEQ multiplex PCR assay. Rearranged TCR beta chain products were amplified from genomic DNA of sorted T-cell subsets and sequenced. As for how the authors treated the data: Shannon entropy and Simpson indices were used to measure the diversity of productive TCR beta rearrangements in each repertoire. To assess clonal expansion, the frequencies of the 100 most abundant productive TCR beta clonotypes were added up as a share of total reads. A self-reactivity index based on amino acid usage at CDR3beta positions 6 and 7 was applied to the TRB repertoires. Two-way ANOVA was used for repertoire analyses, and Student t or Mann-Whitney tests were used for flow cytometric analyses. TCRdb holds this immuneACCESS table with in-frame rearrangements only. Some clones are missing; in checked studies, unresolved V genes explain under half, and the rest has no known cause. The V and J calls and clone size were taken over from that table, and D and trimming were inferred from the DNA. For this sample there are fewer than 30,000 clones; nearly 95% appear just once. Clones ranked in the top ten supply 0.15% to 0.2% of the sample.

The same sample was also studied in work on regulatory T cells. Per the second study: The multiplex PCR relied on 52 forward TRBV primers and 13 reverse TRBJ primers, and amplification bias was corrected through assay-based and computational methods. Repertoires from patients had restricted unique TRB V-J pairs and skewed V and J gene usage, with the strongest effect in regulatory T cells. The study compared T-cell receptor beta repertoires of sorted regulatory, conventional CD4+ and CD8+ T cells between CD3G-deficient patients and healthy controls. Ficoll density separation was used to isolate peripheral blood mononuclear cells. Within the immunoSEQ assay, multiplex PCR amplified rearranged TRB loci from genomic DNA. An Illumina HiSeq platform was used to sequence the TRB amplicons. Raw sequences were error-filtered and aligned to reference gene sequences by custom algorithms and were subsequently analyzed with the immunoSEQ online tools. Frequencies of productive and nonproductive TRB rearrangements were assessed among unique sequences as well as among total sequences. Groups were compared by t tests, Mann-Whitney tests or two-way ANOVA performed in Prism software.

This receptor was taken from a human donor in good health. The sequenced material came from CD25- CD4+ T cells sorted from blood. The chain joins TRBV11-2 to TRBJ1-1, with TRBD1 tentatively as D gene (5 bases match). The CDR3 reads CASSLSWTQNTEAFF. The DNA sequence follows: TGTGCCAGCAGCTTGAGTTGGACACAAAACACTGAAGCTTTCTTT.